The entry that follows covers one T cell receptor beta chain sequence. Its antigen is undetermined. Each sample had two DNA replicates, about 0.5 ug blood or 1.5 ug tissue. The repertoire was sequenced with immunoSEQ multiplex PCR; TCRdb's copy has only in-frame clones and lacks some. The sample carries some 25,000 clones, 55% to 80% recorded once. The data stem from a study of early stage breast cancer tumors. Study-wide background: Most invasive tumors, about 70% of the 16, were ER+/PR+/HER2-.

Study-level results: Bulk DNA sequencing of unsorted cells missed chain pairing and markers. Enriched TCRB sequences shared across patients were mostly commonly generated sequences.

The sample taken for sequencing was breast tumor tissue. This clonotype was obtained from a person between 60 and 69 years old with breast cancer.

CDR3: CASSFPSGTLSYNEQFF. CDR3 sequence (DNA): TGCGCCAGCAGCTTTCCTTCCGGGACACTTTCCTACAATGAGCAGTTCTTC. The rearrangement links TRBV5-1 to TRBJ2-1, with D perhaps matching TRBD1 (6 bases). V was pared by 2 bases and J by 1 base, with 16 bases between. Germline V lookup: CDR1 SGHRS, CDR2 YFSETQ. This CDR3 has 17 residues.